The entry below describes one TCR beta chain. Its antigen is unidentified. The data were obtained in a study of shared clonotypes between healthy human individuals. The study, taken as a whole, reports: What limited the represented genetic and exposure-history diversity was the small number of donors.

The germline V and J ends were trimmed by 5 bases and 8 bases, with 13 bases remaining between them. Germline V gene sequence: CDR1 SGHTA, CDR2 FQGNSA. This CDR3 is 13 amino acids long. Method: immunoSEQ multiplex PCR; TCRdb's copy keeps in-frame clones and lacks some. This table holds roughly 1.5 million clones, 95% to 99% found once. The V gene is TRBV7-2, the J gene TRBJ2-1; D possibly corresponds to TRBD2 (5 bases). The sequenced material came from naive CD4+ T cells sorted from blood. Regarding subset: CD45RA+ positively selected. This TCR derives from a man aged 25 to 40 in good health. CDR3 amino acids: CASSPRAGYEQFF. In DNA, the CDR3 is TGTGCCAGCAGCCCCCGGGCGGGCTATGAGCAGTTCTTC.